This entry lists 10 T cell receptor beta chains sequenced from one sample in a study of CD8 T cells in Susac syndrome. Reverse transcription of roughly 0.45 to 1 ug RNA was performed with random hexamers. TCRdb re-called the immunoSEQ multiplex PCR reads through MiXCR, storing one row per CDR3 protein. This sample has approximately 170,000 distinct CDR3 sequences, with roughly 95% found just once. Sequenced input: CD4+ T cells from PBMCs. These TCRs come from a human donor in good health.

The gene calls are TRBV7-9 and TRBJ1-5, with D unclear. Germline V gives CDR1 SEHNR, CDR2 FQNEAQ (reference sequence). The CDR3 is 14 amino acids. Trimming stripped 5 bases from V and 5 bases from J, with 13 bases between. The CDR3 DNA reads TGTGCCAGCAGCCTGGAGGGTGTCTATCAGCCCCAGCATTTT. Translating it yields CASSLEGVYQPQHF.

The chain uses TRBV6-5 and TRBJ1-4, with 7 nucleotides matching TRBD1. The germline V gene has CDR1 MNHEY and CDR2 SVGAGI. V lost 6 bases to trimming and J lost 6 bases; unmatched junction nucleotides: 7. This CDR3 is built from 14 residues. The CDR3 loop is CASSPRTGDEKLFF. CDR3 nucleotide sequence: TGTGCCAGCAGCCCGCGGACAGGAGATGAAAAACTGTTTTTT.

DNA of the CDR3: TGTGCCTCTAACCGGGCAAAGGAAAAACTGTTTTTT. Translation gives CASNRAKEKLFF. V and J are TRBV19 and TRBJ1-4, with D unresolved. The CDR3 runs to 12 residues. V was pared by 11 bases and J by 8 bases, with 15 bases between. Germline CDR1 is LNHDA and CDR2 is SQIVND (reference sequence). Full variable domain (outside the CDR3, taken from reference TRBV19 and TRBJ1-4): DGGITQSPKYLFRKEGQNVTLSCEQNLNHDAMYWYRQDPGQGLRLIYYSQIVNDFQKGDIAEGYSVSREKKESFPLTVTSAQKNPTAFYLCASNRAKEKLFFGSGTQLSVL.

V and J are TRBV6-6 and TRBJ2-1; 9 bases map to TRBD2. The J segment lost 4 bases and the V segment lost 7 bases, leaving 5 bases of the junction unmatched. This CDR3 contains 14 residues. The germline V gene has CDR1 MNHNY and CDR2 SVGAGI (reference sequence). CDR3 amino acids: CASISGGLYNEQFF. CDR3 DNA sequence: TGTGCCAGCATCAGCGGGGGGCTGTACAATGAGCAGTTCTTC.

CDR3 DNA: TGTGCCACTCGAGCGGGGGGGTATGAGCAGTTCTTC. Translated: CATRAGGYEQFF. The chain uses TRBV2 and TRBJ2-1; 10 nucleotides agree with TRBD2. V gave up 10 bases and J gave up 8 bases; unmatched junction bases: 5. Germline V CDR1 and CDR2: SNHLY, FYNNEI. The CDR3 runs 12 residues.

The chain uses TRBV29-1 and TRBJ2-5; D may correspond to TRBD1 or TRBD2 (5 bases each). Germline V CDR1 and CDR2: SQVTM, ANQGSEA. The germline V and J ends were trimmed by 6 bases and 4 bases, with 24 bases remaining between them. This CDR3 comprises 16 residues. CDR3 nucleotide sequence: TGCAGCGTGGAAAGGAACCTCCGGGACCTATTAGAGACCCAGTACTTC. Translating it yields CSVERNLRDLLETQYF.

This clonotype was seen a single time. V and J are TRBV28 and TRBJ1-1; D is ambiguous. The CDR3 has 14 residues. Germline V gene data show CDR1 as MDHEN and CDR2 as SYDVKM. V dropped 5 bases and J dropped 0 bases, with 10 bases sitting between them. Here the CDR3 DNA reads TGTGCCAGCAGTAATATAGCTTTGAACACTGAAGCTTTCTTT. It encodes CASSNIALNTEAFF.

The chain uses TRBV20-1 and TRBJ1-4; D is ambiguous. This CDR3 region has 15 residues. Trimming left V 0 bases short and J 4 bases short, with 12 bases between. The germline CDR1 and CDR2 sequences are DFQATT and SNEGSKA (reference sequence). In nucleotides, the CDR3 is TGCAGTGCTAGAGATCCACGACAAAGTAATGAAAAACTGTTTTTT. Protein product: CSARDPRQSNEKLFF.

V is TRBV14 and J is TRBJ1-1; no clear D. Germline-derived CDR1 and CDR2 are SGHDN and FVKESK. This CDR3 is 12 amino acids long. Trimming cost V 0 bases and J 4 bases, with 3 bases left between them. The chain's CDR3 is CASSQESTEAFF. CDR3 sequence (DNA): TGTGCCAGCAGCCAAGAGTCCACTGAAGCTTTCTTT.

This rearrangement joins TRBV9 to TRBJ1-2; no reliable D call. Germline CDR1 SGDLS, CDR2 YYNGEE. V was clipped by 3 bases and J by 1 base, with 4 bases between them. This CDR3 has 12 residues. The CDR3 nucleotides are TGTGCCAGCAGCGCCGGTAACTATGGCTACACCTTC. Translation: CASSAGNYGYTF.